This record looks at one T cell receptor beta chain sequence and its context. The sample comes from a study of blood T cell repertoires in COVID-19. TCRdb's table, derived via immunoSEQ multiplex PCR, lists solely in-frame clones and lacks some. The repertoire holds about 310,000 clones, with approximately 85% as singletons. The CDR3 totals 14 residues. Germline-derived CDR1 and CDR2 are MNHEY and SVGAGI. V dropped 6 bases and J dropped 4; count of bases not matched to a gene: 7. The sample comprised PBMCs or T cells enriched from blood (not recorded which). The chain couples TRBV6-5 to TRBJ2-7, with 9 bases lining up with TRBD1. This receptor was obtained from a man aged 25-45 years who had recovered from COVID-19. This CDR3 is CASSVGTGPYEQYF. The CDR3 bases are TGTGCCAGCAGCGTGGGGACAGGGCCATACGAGCAGTACTTC.